This T cell receptor beta chain was documented in a study of T cell repertoires in ileal Crohn's disease. Comments on this clone: Its specificity is not known.

Germline CDR1 and CDR2: ENHRY and SYGVKD. This CDR3 is 13 amino acids long. Trimming removed 0 bases from V and 5 bases from J, with 5 bases in between. The time point is: neoterminal ileum biopsy at postoperative endoscopy, about 6 months after surgery. Per sample, 500 to 650 nanograms of biopsy DNA were TCRB immunosequenced. Profiled with immunoSEQ multiplex PCR; TCRdb holds only in-frame clones, not every one. The data show some 60,000 clones, roughly nine tenths seen once. Study findings and constraints: Clonal expansions were more frequent in active smokers than non-smokers at surgery.

This TCR derives from an adult with Crohn's disease. The sequencing sample was made of ileal tissue. The chain recombines TRBV10-3 with TRBJ1-5; D is unclear. CDR3 protein: CAISESPDQPQHF. CDR3 bases: TGTGCCATCAGTGAGTCACCGGATCAGCCCCAGCATTTT.